This entry lists 4 T cell receptor beta chains sequenced from one sample in a study of blood T cell repertoires in COVID-19. Produced via immunoSEQ multiplex PCR; TCRdb's table is partial and in-frame only. The sample yields about 230,000 clones, under 85% seen once. The sample was peripheral blood. The receptors derive from a woman aged 25 to 45 with COVID-19, enrolled during active disease.

V usage is TRBV24-1 and J usage is TRBJ1-5; the match to TRBD1 covers 8 bases. The CDR3 extends over 17 amino acids. V lost 2 bases, J lost 2 bases, and 7 bases stayed unmatched. Germline lookup yields CDR1 KGHDR and CDR2 SFDVKD. CDR3 protein: CATSDSPTGVGNQPQHF. CDR3 coding DNA: TGTGCCACCAGTGATTCACCGACAGGGGTGGGCAATCAGCCCCAGCATTTT.

CDR3 sequence reads: CASSQVITEYGYTF. The CDR3, as DNA: TGTGCCAGCAGCCAAGTAATCACAGAGTACGGCTACACCTTC. V usage is TRBV3-1 (or the pseudogene TRBV3-2) and J usage is TRBJ1-2, with D hard to call. V was trimmed by 1 base and J by 8 bases, leaving 14 bases between them. CDR3 length equals 14 residues. In germline, CDR1 is LGHDT, CDR2 YNNKEL (reference sequence).

The chain employs TRBV6-6 and TRBJ1-2; D remains unclear. The germline V and J ends were trimmed by 5 bases and 8 bases, with 12 bases remaining between them. This CDR3 region has 12 residues. The germline V gene encodes CDR1 MNHNY and CDR2 SVGAGI (reference sequence). The CDR3 loop reads CASSAYRDGYTF. For the CDR3, the DNA is TGTGCCAGCAGTGCGTACAGAGACGGCTACACCTTC.

The chain links TRBV12-5 to TRBJ1-2; the D gene is possibly TRBD1 (6 bases). Germline CDR1 reads LGHNT; CDR2 reads FRNRAP. V shed 5 bases and J shed 8 bases, with 21 bases lying between them. The CDR3 is 15 residues long. The CDR3 DNA reads TGTGCTAGTGGTAGCCCCAGGGGATCCGACGAGGGCTACACCTTC. Residues: CASGSPRGSDEGYTF.